This T cell receptor (beta chain) was recorded in a study of blood T cell repertoires in COVID-19. Study-level background: Material from acute and convalescent COVID-19 was sourced from the United States, Italy and Spain. Nucleic acid was either cDNA or gDNA, and it came from T cells, B-cell-depleted T cells, or PBMCs.

While infection was still active, Seattle patients were enrolled and then followed longitudinally. In the source study's methods: From reference gene primer amplification, estimates of nucleated cell counts were derived. Produced via immunoSEQ multiplex PCR; TCRdb's table is partial and in-frame only. D and trimming were read from the DNA, whereas the V and J calls and clone size are those reported in that table. The repertoire has 250,000 to 350,000 clones, roughly 90% of them found once; the top ten carry roughly 7.3%. The V end was cut by 7 bases, the J end by 8 bases, with 18 bases between. The germline V gene encodes CDR1 MNHNY and CDR2 SVGAGI (reference sequence). The CDR3 spans 14 residues.

Sequences were obtained from peripheral blood. The chain couples TRBV6-6 to TRBJ1-3; TRBD1 might be the D (6 bases). The sequence was collected from a woman aged 25 to 39 with COVID-19, enrolled during active disease. The CDR3 region is CASNIQGPRDTIYF. The CDR3 coding sequence is TGTGCCAGCAACATCCAGGGGCCTCGGGACACCATATATTTT.